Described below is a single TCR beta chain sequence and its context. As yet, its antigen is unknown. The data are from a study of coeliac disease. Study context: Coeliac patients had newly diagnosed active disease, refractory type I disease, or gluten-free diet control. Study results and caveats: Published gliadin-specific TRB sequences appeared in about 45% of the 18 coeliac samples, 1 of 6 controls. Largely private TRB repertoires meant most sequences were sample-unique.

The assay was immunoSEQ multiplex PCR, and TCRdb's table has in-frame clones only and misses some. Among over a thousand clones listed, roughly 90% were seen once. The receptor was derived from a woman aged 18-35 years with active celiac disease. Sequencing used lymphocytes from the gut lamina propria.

The CDR3 region has the DNA TGTGCCAGTAGTATCACAGGGACTAGCGGGGCAGATACGCAGTATTTT. Protein: CASSITGTSGADTQYF. V usage is TRBV19 and J usage is TRBJ2-3; 13 nucleotides agree with TRBD2. Per germline, CDR1 LNHDA and CDR2 SQIVND (reference sequence). CDR3 size: 16 residues. J gave up 4 bases and V 3 bases, and 4 bases lay outside the gene matches.